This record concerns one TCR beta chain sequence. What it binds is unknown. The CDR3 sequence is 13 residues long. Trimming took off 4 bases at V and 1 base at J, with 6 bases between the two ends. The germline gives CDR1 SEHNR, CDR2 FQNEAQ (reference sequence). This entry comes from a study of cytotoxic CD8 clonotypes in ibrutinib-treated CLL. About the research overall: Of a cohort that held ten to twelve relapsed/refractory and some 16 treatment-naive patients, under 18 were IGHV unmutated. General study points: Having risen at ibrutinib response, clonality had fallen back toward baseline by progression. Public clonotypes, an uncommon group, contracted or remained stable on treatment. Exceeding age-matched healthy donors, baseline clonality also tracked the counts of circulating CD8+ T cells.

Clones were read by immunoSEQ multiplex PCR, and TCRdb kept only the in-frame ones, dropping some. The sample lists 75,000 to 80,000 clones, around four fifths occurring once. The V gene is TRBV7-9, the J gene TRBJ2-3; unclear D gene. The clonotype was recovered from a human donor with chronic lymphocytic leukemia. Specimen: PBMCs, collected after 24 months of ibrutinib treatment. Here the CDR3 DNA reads TGTGCCAGCAGCTCTTCTGGCACAGATACGCAGTATTTT. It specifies CASSSSGTDTQYF.